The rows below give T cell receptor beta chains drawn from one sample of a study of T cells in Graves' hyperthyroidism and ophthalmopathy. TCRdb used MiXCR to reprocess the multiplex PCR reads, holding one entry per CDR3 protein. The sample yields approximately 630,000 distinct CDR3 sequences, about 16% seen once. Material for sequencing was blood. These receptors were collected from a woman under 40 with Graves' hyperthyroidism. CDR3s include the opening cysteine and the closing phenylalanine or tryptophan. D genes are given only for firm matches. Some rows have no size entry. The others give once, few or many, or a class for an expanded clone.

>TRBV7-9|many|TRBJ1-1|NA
CASRMGGTEAFF
TGTGCCAGCAGAATGGGGGGGACTGAAGCTTTCTTT
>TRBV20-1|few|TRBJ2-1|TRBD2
CSARDRPRLAGDNEQFF
TGCAGTGCTAGGGACCGCCCACGACTAGCGGGAGACAATGAGCAGTTCTTC
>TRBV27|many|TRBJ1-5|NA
CASSFVGLTGNQPQHF
TGTGCCAGCAGTTTCGTCGGGTTGACGGGAAATCAGCCCCAGCATTTT
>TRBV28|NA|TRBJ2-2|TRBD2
CASRTSIANTGELFF
TGTGCCAGCAGGACTAGCATCGCGAACACCGGGGAGCTGTTTTTT
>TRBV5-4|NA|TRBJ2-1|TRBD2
CASSLDGLVGYNEQFF
TGTGCCAGCAGCTTGGACGGACTAGTTGGCTACAATGAGCAGTTCTTC
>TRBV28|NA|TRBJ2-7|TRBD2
CASSYGGTSGSYEQYF
TGTGCCAGCAGTTATGGGGGAACTAGCGGGAGTTACGAGCAGTACTTC
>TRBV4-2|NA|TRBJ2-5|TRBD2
CASSQTPGTSGTQYF
TGTGCCAGCAGCCAAACCCCCGGGACTAGCGGGACCCAGTACTTC
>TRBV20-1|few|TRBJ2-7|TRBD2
CSAREDPSGYEQYF
TGCAGTGCTAGAGAAGACCCTAGCGGGTACGAGCAGTACTTC
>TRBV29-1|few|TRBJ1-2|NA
CSVEDQDSLNYGYTF
TGCAGCGTTGAAGATCAGGACAGCCTTAACTATGGCTACACCTTC
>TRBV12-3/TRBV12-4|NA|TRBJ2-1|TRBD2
CASSLGLAGGPVEQFF
TGTGCCAGCAGTTTAGGGCTAGCGGGAGGGCCGGTTGAGCAGTTCTTC
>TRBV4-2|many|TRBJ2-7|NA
CASSQDHRSIYEQYF
TGTGCCAGCAGCCAAGATCATCGGTCGATCTACGAGCAGTACTTC
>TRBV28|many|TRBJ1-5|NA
CASSPTRKGNQPQHF
TGTGCCAGCAGCCCCACTAGGAAAGGCAATCAGCCCCAGCATTTT
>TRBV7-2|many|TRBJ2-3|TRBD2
CASRRGGAGSTDTQYF
TGTGCCAGCCGCCGCGGGGGTGCGGGGAGCACAGATACGCAGTATTTT
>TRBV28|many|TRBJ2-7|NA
CAACQVSIYEQYF
TGTGCCGCTTGCCAGGTATCGATTTACGAGCAGTACTTC
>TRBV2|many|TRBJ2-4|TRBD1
CASRAGQGRNIQYF
TGTGCCAGCAGGGCGGGACAGGGTCGAAACATTCAGTACTTC